The clone carrying this TCR beta chain was detected only a few times. Its antigen is unknown. These data are taken from a study of cytomegalovirus exposure and HLA in healthy donors. General observations from the study: When presence/absence was analysed, sequencing depth was taken to be roughly uniform across donors. With later analysis, a missense DCLRE1C variant became linked to TCR beta V- and J-gene trimming. Reports showed the classifier diagnosing cytomegalovirus status with high specificity and sensitivity. The number of N-insertions in an Asian-associated ancestry cluster was reportedly below the roughly 620-donor mean in a later analysis.

The CDR3 length is 14 residues. V lost 4 bases, J lost 2 bases, and 2 bases stayed unmatched. Germline V CDR1 and CDR2: SGHKS, YYEKEE (reference sequence). Primers for the PCR totalled 60 Vbeta and 13 Jbeta. Repertoires were generated with immunoSEQ multiplex PCR, while TCRdb's copy carries only in-frame clones and drops some. The sample has 140,000 to 150,000 clones; approximately 80% are singletons. Sequencing was done on a sample of PBMCs. The origin of this receptor is a woman aged 18 to 35 in good health and CMV-seropositive. The V call is TRBV5-5, the J call TRBJ2-7; 11 bases align to TRBD1. The CDR3 DNA sequence: TGTGCCAGCAGCAAGGGACAGGGGGCCTACGAGCAGTACTTC. Translating gives CASSKGQGAYEQYF.